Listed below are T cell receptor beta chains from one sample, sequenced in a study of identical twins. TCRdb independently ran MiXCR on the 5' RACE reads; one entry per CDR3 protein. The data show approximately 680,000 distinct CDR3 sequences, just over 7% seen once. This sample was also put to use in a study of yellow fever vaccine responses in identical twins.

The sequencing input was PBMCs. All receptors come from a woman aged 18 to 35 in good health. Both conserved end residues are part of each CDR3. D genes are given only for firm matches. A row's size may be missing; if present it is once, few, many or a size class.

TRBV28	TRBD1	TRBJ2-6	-	TGTGCCAGCAGCTTTGCCCCGGGACAGGGATTCTCTGGGGCCAACGTCCTGACTTTC	CASSFAPGQGFSGANVLTF
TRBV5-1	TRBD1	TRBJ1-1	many	TGCGCCAGCAGCCCAGGACAGGGGGCGGACACTGAAGCTTTCTTT	CASSPGQGADTEAFF
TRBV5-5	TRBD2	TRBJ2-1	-	TGTGCCAGCAGCCTAGCGGGGGGGCTGGACAATGAGCAGTTCTTC	CASSLAGGLDNEQFF
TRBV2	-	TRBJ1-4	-	TGTGCCAGCAAAGGACAGCGCAATGAAAAACTGTTTTTT	CASKGQRNEKLFF
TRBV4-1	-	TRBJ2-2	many	TGCGCCAGCAGCCAAGATTCCCGAGACGGGGAGCTGTTTTTT	CASSQDSRDGELFF
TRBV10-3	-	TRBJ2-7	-	TGTGCCATCATGGCGACAAGCTACGAGCAGTACTTC	CAIMATSYEQYF
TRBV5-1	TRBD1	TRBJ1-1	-	TGCGCCAGCAGCTCCGGGACAGGGGTTCGCACTGAAGCTTTCTTT	CASSSGTGVRTEAFF
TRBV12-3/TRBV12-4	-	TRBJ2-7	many	TGTGCCAGCAGTCCCGTGGGCCACTACGAGCAGTACTTC	CASSPVGHYEQYF
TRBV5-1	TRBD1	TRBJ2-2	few	TGCGCCAGCAGCCGGAGCTCCCGGGACAGGGGGCTTGTCGGGGAGCTGTTTTTT	CASSRSSRDRGLVGELFF
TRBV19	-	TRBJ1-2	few	TGTGCCAGTAGTGCGGACGGCGACCGTAGCTATGGCTACACCTTC	CASSADGDRSYGYTF
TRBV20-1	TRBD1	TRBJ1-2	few	TGCAGTGCTAGAGATGGGGACACAGGGGGCCTCCAAGGATTCTATGGCTACACCTTC	CSARDGDTGGLQGFYGYTF
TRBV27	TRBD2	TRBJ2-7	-	TGTGCCAGCAGTTCTCTAGCGGTACCCTACGAGCAGTACTTC	CASSSLAVPYEQYF
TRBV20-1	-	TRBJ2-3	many	TGCAGTGCTAGACGCGCCACGGCATCAGATACGCAGTATTTT	CSARRATASDTQYF